This T cell receptor beta chain was retrieved from a study of untreated major depressive disorder. This CDR3 is 15 amino acids long. Germline V lookup: CDR1 SGHTA, CDR2 FQGNSA. Trimming stripped 5 bases from V and 5 bases from J, with 17 bases between. Study outcomes and limitations: Depressed patients' CD4+ T cells carried increased TRBV05-01 (Vbeta 5.1) usage versus control CD4+ T cells. Sequencing showed nonsignificant TRBV25-01 and TRBV02-01 differences matching flow cytometry. Private clones made up every subject's top five TRBV05-01 clones.

Concerning this clone itself: Antigen: not known.

Patients had DSM-IV major depressive disorder with a Hamilton Depression score of at least 18. Method: immunoSEQ multiplex PCR; TCRdb's copy keeps in-frame clones and lacks some. The profile shows under 25,000 clones, 92% of them singletons. V gene TRBV7-2 combines with J gene TRBJ2-3, with D perhaps matching TRBD1 or TRBD2 (6 bases each). The sequence derives from a woman between 40 and 55 years old with major depressive disorder. Material: CD4+ T cells from PBMCs. The CDR3 bases are TGTGCCAGCAGCAATAGCGGTGGAGGGGGAGATACGCAGTATTTT. It is translated as CASSNSGGGGDTQYF. The variable domain in full, with the rest retrieved from reference TRBV7-2 and TRBJ2-3, is GAGVSQSPSNKVTEKGKDVELRCDPISGHTALYWYRQSLGQGLEFLIYFQGNSAPDKSGLPSDRFSAERTGGSVSTLTIQRTQQEDSAVYLCASSNSGGGGDTQYFGPGTRLTVL.